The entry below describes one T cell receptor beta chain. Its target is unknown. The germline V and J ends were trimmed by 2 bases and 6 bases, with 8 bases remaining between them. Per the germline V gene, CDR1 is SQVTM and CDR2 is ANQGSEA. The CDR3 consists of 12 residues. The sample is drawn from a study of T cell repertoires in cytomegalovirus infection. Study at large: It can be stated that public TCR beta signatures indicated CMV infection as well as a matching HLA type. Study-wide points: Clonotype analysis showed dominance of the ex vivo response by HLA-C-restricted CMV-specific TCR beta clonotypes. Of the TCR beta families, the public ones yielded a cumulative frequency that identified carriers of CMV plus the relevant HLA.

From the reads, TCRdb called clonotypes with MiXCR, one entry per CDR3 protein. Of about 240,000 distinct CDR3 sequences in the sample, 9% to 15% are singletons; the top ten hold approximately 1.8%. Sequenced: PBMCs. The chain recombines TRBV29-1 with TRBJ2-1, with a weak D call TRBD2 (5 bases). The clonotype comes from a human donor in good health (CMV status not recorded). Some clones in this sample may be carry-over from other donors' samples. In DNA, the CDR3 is TGCAGCGTTGAACGAGGAGGCAATGAGCAGTTCTTC. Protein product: CSVERGGNEQFF.